This is a list of T cell receptor beta chains from one sample in a study of CD8+CD57+ T cells in acquired aplastic anemia. TCRdb passed the reads through MiXCR, listing each CDR3 protein once. This table has roughly 160,000 distinct CDR3 sequences, 71% appearing once. Material: sorted CD4+, CD8+, or CD8+CD57+ T cells (not recorded which) from PBMCs. The receptors here all came from a human donor with aplastic anemia. CDR3s include the opening cysteine and the closing phenylalanine or tryptophan. The order of the fields is J gene, clone size, V gene, D gene, CDR3 protein, CDR3 DNA. A D gene is named only where the DNA matches it firmly. Not all rows give a size; the values are once, few, many and, for expanded clones, a class.

>TRBJ1-1|-|TRBV12-3/TRBV12-4|TRBD1
CASSRTGMNTEAFF
TGTGCCAGCAGTCGGACAGGGATGAACACTGAAGCTTTCTTT
>TRBJ1-2|-|TRBV10-3|-
CAITRVGFEYGYTF
TGTGCCATCACCAGAGTGGGGTTCGAGTATGGCTACACCTTC
>TRBJ2-7|-|TRBV5-1|TRBD1
CASSDGTATYEQYF
TGCGCCAGCAGCGATGGGACAGCCACCTACGAGCAGTACTTC
>TRBJ2-1|once|TRBV5-1|-
CASSLYEGNEQFF
TGCGCCAGCAGCTTGTACGAAGGGAACGAGCAGTTCTTC
>TRBJ2-2|once|TRBV24-1|-
CATSAPVDTGELFF
TGTGCCACCAGTGCTCCGGTGGACACCGGGGAGCTGTTTTTT
>TRBJ2-3|-|TRBV2|-
CASSGDGGRTDTQYF
TGTGCCAGCAGTGGGGATGGGGGGCGGACAGATACGCAGTATTTT
>TRBJ2-7|-|TRBV9|TRBD1
CASSVGQGGNEQYF
TGTGCCAGCAGCGTAGGACAGGGGGGTAACGAGCAGTACTTC
>TRBJ1-2|-|TRBV20-1|-
CSARDGTLYGYTF
TGCAGTGCTAGAGATGGAACCCTCTATGGCTACACCTTC
>TRBJ2-2|few|TRBV20-1|TRBD2
CSARRLAADTGELFF
TGCAGTGCTAGACGACTAGCGGCGGACACCGGGGAGCTGTTTTTT
>TRBJ2-3|-|TRBV20-1|TRBD1
CSASPPVGQGGTDTQYF
TGCAGTGCTAGTCCGCCGGTTGGACAGGGGGGCACAGATACGCAGTATTTT
>TRBJ1-4|many|TRBV4-3|-
CASSPAPQGGAEKLFF
TGCGCCAGCAGCCCAGCGCCCCAGGGAGGGGCTGAAAAACTGTTTTTT